These 23 T cell receptor beta chains originate from one sample sequenced in a study of T cells in Graves' hyperthyroidism and ophthalmopathy (dated by TCRdb to about 2019). The library was prepared using multiplex PCR. The reads were generated on an Illumina HiSeq 2000. TCR beta CDR3 regions were amplified from RNA transcripts. For the first round of RT-PCR on the TCR CDR3, the HTBI primer set was used together with the Qiagen OneStep RT-PCR kit. The public reads were quality trimmed at Q25 with fastp and then assembled into clones with MiXCR by TCRdb, keeping productive beta chains. One record per CDR3 amino acid sequence lists the most common genes and DNA. This sample lists approximately 590,000 distinct CDR3 sequences; about 43% were detected once. About 7.9% of the sample is taken by the ten largest. The sequencing sample was made of peripheral blood or thyroid tissue (not recorded which). The receptor set was obtained from a woman aged 18 to 35 with Graves' hyperthyroidism. Donor details come from another sample of the same person, matched by shared clones.

This clonotype was counted only a few times. The chain carries TRBV11-3 and TRBJ1-1; D unclear. CDR1 and CDR2 from the germline V gene are SGHNT and YENEEA. V was shortened by 0 bases and J by 3 bases, with 8 bases between the two germline ends. This CDR3 is built from 14 residues. CDR3 in DNA: TGTGCCAGCAGCTTAGAGTGGAGGGACACTGAAGCTTTCTTT. This gives the protein CASSLEWRDTEAFF. Complete variable domain (other parts from reference TRBV11-3 and TRBJ1-1): EAGVVQSPRYKIIEKKQPVAFWCNPISGHNTLYWYLQNLGQGPELLIRYENEEAVDDSQLPKDRFSAERLKGVDSTLKIQPAELGDSAVYLCASSLEWRDTEAFFGQGTRLTVV.

The chain uses TRBV7-2 and TRBJ1-1; D remains unclear. Per the germline V gene, CDR1 is SGHTA and CDR2 is FQGNSA. The V end lost 2 bases, the J end lost 10 bases, and 11 bases lay between the germline ends. The CDR3 is 12 amino acids. The CDR3 sequence is CASSLRETSAFF. In DNA form, the CDR3 reads TGTGCCAGCAGCTTAAGGGAGACGTCAGCTTTCTTT.

This clonotype has a count of ten or more. The chain joins TRBV15 to TRBJ1-5; D might be TRBD1 (5 bases). The CDR3 is made up of 12 amino acids. Germline CDR1 and CDR2: LNHNV and YYDKDF (reference sequence). The V end was cut by 6 bases, the J end by 5 bases, with 8 bases between. CDR3: CATSLGDQPQHF. The CDR3 nucleotides are TGTGCCACCAGTCTAGGGGATCAGCCCCAGCATTTT.

The chain joins TRBV7-2 to TRBJ1-2; TRBD1 matches at 7 bases. Germline values: CDR1 SGHTA, CDR2 FQGNSA. This CDR3 region has 15 residues. J gave up 8 bases and V 5 bases, and 14 bases lay outside the gene matches. Written as DNA, the CDR3 is TGTGCCAGCAGCCAAGATGCACAAGGGGGCGGCGGCTACACCTTC. This sequence encodes CASSQDAQGGGGYTF.

The chain combines TRBV9 with TRBJ1-1; unclear D gene. This CDR3 comprises 12 residues. From germline, CDR1 is SGDLS and CDR2 YYNGEE. V was shortened by 2 bases and J by 1 base, with 3 bases between the two germline ends. CDR3 nucleotide sequence: TGTGCCAGCAGCGTCAAGAACACTGAAGCTTTCTTT. Residues: CASSVKNTEAFF. Using reference TRBV9 and TRBJ1-1 for the parts outside the CDR3, the full variable domain is DSGVTQTPKHLITATGQRVTLRCSPRSGDLSVYWYQQSLDQGLQFLIQYYNGEERAKGNILERFSAQQFPDLHSELNLSSLELGDSALYFCASSVKNTEAFFGQGTRLTVV.

V is TRBV7-9 and J is TRBJ1-3, with 7 bases lining up with TRBD1. The CDR3 runs 15 residues. The germline CDR1 and CDR2 sequences are SEHNR and FQNEAQ (reference sequence). Trimming took 5 bases from V and 2 from J; bases not matched to a gene: 6. The CDR3 reads CASSQDRAPGNTIYF. As DNA, the CDR3 is TGTGCCAGCAGCCAAGACAGGGCGCCTGGAAACACCATATATTTT.

This clonotype showed up just once. This chain connects TRBV18 to TRBJ2-7, with D tentatively TRBD2 (5 bases). Germline V gives CDR1 KGHSH, CDR2 LQKENI. Between the trimmed V and J ends, which lost 3 bases and 0 bases, there was a span of 9 bases. The CDR3 is 14 amino acids. The CDR3 is CASSPFRDSYEQYF. CDR3 nucleotides: TGTGCCAGCTCACCCTTCCGGGACTCCTACGAGCAGTACTTC.

This clonotype was detected only a few times. The gene calls are TRBV6-1 and TRBJ2-7; perhaps TRBD2 as D (5 bases). The CDR3 spans 11 residues. With 11 bases removed from V and 3 bases from J, the gap between germline ends came to 11 bases. CDR1 is MNHNS, CDR2 SASEGT, per germline. As DNA, the CDR3 is TGTGCCGGCGGGCTAAACTACGAGCAGTACTTC. This codes for CAGGLNYEQYF.

This clonotype was seen many times. The rearrangement uses TRBV5-1 and TRBJ2-5, with 8 nucleotides matching TRBD2. The V and J ends lost 0 bases and 5 bases, in that order; junction bases with no gene match: 3. CDR3 size: 14 residues. The germline V gene encodes CDR1 SGHRS and CDR2 YFSETQ. Written as DNA, the CDR3 is TGCGCCAGCAGCTTGGAGTGGACTAGCGAGACCCAGTACTTC. It translates to CASSLEWTSETQYF.

Concerning this clonotype itself: A read error may be the cause here, since a much bigger clone is one base away. Since the CDR3 does not end with the conserved phenylalanine or tryptophan, this likely comes from a read error. V usage is TRBV25-1 and J usage is TRBJ1-2; weak D call: TRBD1 (5 bases). Looked up from germline, CDR1 is MGHDK and CDR2 is SYGVNS. The CDR3 consists of 15 residues. CDR3 amino acids: CASSFMGGSIYGYTL. CDR3 DNA: TGCGCCAGCAGCTTTATGGGGGGAAGTATCTATGGCTACACCTTG.

The chain links TRBV7-8 to TRBJ2-3; D gene uncertain. There are 13 residues in the CDR3. The germline V and J ends were trimmed by 1 base and 4 bases, with 6 bases remaining between them. The V gene's germline CDR1 is SGHVS and CDR2 FQNEAQ. The CDR3, as DNA: TGTGCCAGCAGCTTAGAGACCCCAGATACGCAGTATTTT. It is translated as CASSLETPDTQYF.

This clonotype was detected only a few times. A much larger clone differs from this one at a single base, so this may be a read error. The V gene is TRBV2, the J gene TRBJ1-2; D call uncertain. The germline V gene encodes CDR1 SNHLY and CDR2 FYNNEI. CDR3 length: 10 residues. V lost 6 bases, J lost 7 bases, and 6 bases lay in between. CDR3: CASRLIGYTF. DNA of the CDR3: TGTGCCAGCAGACTGATTGGCTACACCTTC.

A few counts support this clonotype. The chain combines TRBV9 with TRBJ1-5; D unresolved. Between the trimmed V and J ends, which lost 3 bases and 2 bases, there was a span of 15 bases. The CDR3 totals 16 residues. From germline, CDR1 is SGDLS and CDR2 YYNGEE. CDR3 nucleotide sequence: TGTGCCAGCAGCGCGAGTGGGCAGTGGGGCAATCAGCCCCAGCATTTT. Its translation: CASSASGQWGNQPQHF.

V gene TRBV7-2 combines with J gene TRBJ2-7; D perhaps matches TRBD2 (5 bases). With 3 bases removed from V and 0 bases from J, the gap between germline ends came to 12 bases. Germline CDR1 reads SGHTA; CDR2 reads FQGNSA. CDR3 length equals 15 residues. As DNA, the CDR3 is TGTGCCAGCAGCTTCATAGGGCGGGTCTCCTACGAGCAGTACTTC. Encoded protein: CASSFIGRVSYEQYF.

There are many counts of this clonotype. The chain uses TRBV9 and TRBJ1-1; D is undetermined. Germline values: CDR1 SGDLS, CDR2 YYNGEE. This CDR3 comprises 11 residues. The V end lost 4 bases, the J end lost 3 bases, and 4 bases lay between the germline ends. CDR3 DNA: TGTGCCAGCAGCCCGCACACTGAAGCTTTCTTT. This gives the protein CASSPHTEAFF.

The V call is TRBV20-1, the J call TRBJ2-5, with 9 bases aligning to TRBD1. This CDR3 is 14 amino acids long. Germline-derived CDR1 and CDR2 are DFQATT and SNEGSKA (reference sequence). V was pared by 2 bases and J by 2 bases, with 3 bases of the junction left unmatched. CDR3 sequence: CSARKDRGQETQYF. The CDR3 nucleotides are TGCAGTGCTAGAAAGGACAGGGGACAAGAGACCCAGTACTTC.

About this clonotype: A much larger clone differs from this one at a single base, so this may be a read error. The chain links TRBV14 to TRBJ2-7; 11 bases match TRBD2. The V gene's germline CDR1 is SGHDN and CDR2 FVKESK. CDR3 length: 15 amino acids. CDR3 region: CASSPRLAGIYERYF. The CDR3 bases are TGTGCCAGCAGCCCCCGACTAGCGGGAATCTACGAGCGGTACTTC.

The V and J genes are TRBV7-3 and TRBJ1-1; D not resolved. V was pared by 1 base and J by 1 base, with 10 bases between. The germline CDR1 and CDR2 sequences are SGHTA and FQGTGA. This CDR3 spans 15 amino acids. Here the CDR3 reads CASSLITERNTEAFF. The CDR3, as DNA: TGTGCCAGCAGCTTAATCACAGAGAGGAACACTGAAGCTTTCTTT.

The V and J genes are TRBV19 and TRBJ2-7; D may be TRBD1 (5 bases). The CDR3 extends over 13 amino acids. V was pared by 0 bases and J by 3 bases, with 6 bases between. Germline V lookup: CDR1 LNHDA, CDR2 SQIVND (reference sequence). This CDR3 reads CASSIDRDYEQYF. CDR3 in DNA: TGTGCCAGTAGTATAGACAGGGACTACGAGCAGTACTTC.

V gene TRBV7-9 combines with J gene TRBJ2-5; 9 bases align to TRBD1. The length of the CDR3 is 15 residues. Trimming at V came to 5 bases and at J to 10 bases, leaving 14 bases not matched to a gene. Looked up from germline, CDR1 is SEHNR and CDR2 is FQNEAQ (reference sequence). CDR3 protein: CASSVLQGALERQYF. The DNA of the CDR3 is TGTGCCAGCAGCGTACTACAGGGGGCGCTGGAGCGCCAGTACTTC.

CDR3 amino acids: CASSQDRGATNEKLFF. In DNA, the CDR3 is TGTGCCAGCAGCCAAGACAGGGGGGCAACTAATGAAAAACTGTTTTTT. The chain carries TRBV14 and TRBJ1-4; the match to TRBD1 covers 7 bases. Germline loops: CDR1 SGHDN, CDR2 FVKESK. V dropped 0 bases and J dropped 0; count of bases not matched to a gene: 1. The CDR3 spans 16 residues. Full variable domain (outside the CDR3, taken from reference TRBV14 and TRBJ1-4): EAGVTQFPSHSVIEKGQTVTLRCDPISGHDNLYWYRRVMGKEIKFLLHFVKESKQDESGMPNNRFLAERTGGTYSTLKVQPAELEDSGVYFCASSQDRGATNEKLFFGSGTQLSVL.

The gene calls are TRBV6-5 and TRBJ1-1; 10 bases fit TRBD1. V lost 2 bases to trimming and J lost 3 bases; unmatched junction nucleotides: 0. Germline V CDR1 and CDR2: MNHEY, SVGAGI. The CDR3 is 14 residues long. CDR3 protein: CASSYGTGDTEAFF. Written as DNA, the CDR3 is TGTGCCAGCAGTTACGGGACAGGGGACACTGAAGCTTTCTTT.

This sequence joins TRBV10-2 and TRBJ2-2; D is uncertain. The V end was cut by 7 bases, the J end by 7 bases, with 10 bases between. The CDR3 consists of 12 residues. Germline CDR1 reads WSHSY; CDR2 reads SAAADI. The DNA for the CDR3 is TGCGCCAGCATGAGCTCTAGCGGGGAGCTGTTTTTT. As protein: CASMSSSGELFF.